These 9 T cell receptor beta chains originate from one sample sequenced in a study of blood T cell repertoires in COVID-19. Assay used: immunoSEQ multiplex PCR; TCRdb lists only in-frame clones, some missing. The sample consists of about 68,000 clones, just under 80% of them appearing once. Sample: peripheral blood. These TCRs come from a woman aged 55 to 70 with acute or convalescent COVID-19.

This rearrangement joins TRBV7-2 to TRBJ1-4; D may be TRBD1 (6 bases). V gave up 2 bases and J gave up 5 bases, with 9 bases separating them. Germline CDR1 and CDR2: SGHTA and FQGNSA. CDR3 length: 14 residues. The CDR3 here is CASSLQGTNEKLFF. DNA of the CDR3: TGTGCCAGCAGCTTACAGGGGACAAATGAAAAACTGTTTTTT. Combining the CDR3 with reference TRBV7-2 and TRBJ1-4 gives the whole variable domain GAGVSQSPSNKVTEKGKDVELRCDPISGHTALYWYRQSLGQGLEFLIYFQGNSAPDKSGLPSDRFSAERTGGSVSTLTIQRTQQEDSAVYLCASSLQGTNEKLFFGSGTQLSVL.

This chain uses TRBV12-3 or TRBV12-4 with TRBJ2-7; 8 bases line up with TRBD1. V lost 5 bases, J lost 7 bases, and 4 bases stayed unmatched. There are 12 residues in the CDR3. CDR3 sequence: CASSPGGREQYF. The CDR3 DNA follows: TGTGCCAGCAGTCCAGGGGGCAGGGAGCAGTACTTC.

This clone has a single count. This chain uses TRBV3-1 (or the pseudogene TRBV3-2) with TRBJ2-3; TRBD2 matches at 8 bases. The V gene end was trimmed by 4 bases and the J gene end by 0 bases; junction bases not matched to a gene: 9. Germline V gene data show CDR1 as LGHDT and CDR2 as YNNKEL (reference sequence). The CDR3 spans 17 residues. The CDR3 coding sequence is TGTGCCAGCAGCCCCATTGGCGGGGGGTGGAGCACAGATACGCAGTATTTT. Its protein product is CASSPIGGGWSTDTQYF.

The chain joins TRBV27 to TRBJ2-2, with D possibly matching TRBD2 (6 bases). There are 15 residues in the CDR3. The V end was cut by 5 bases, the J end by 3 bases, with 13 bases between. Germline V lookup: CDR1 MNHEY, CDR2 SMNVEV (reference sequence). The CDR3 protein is CASSPGTFYTGELFF. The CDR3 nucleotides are TGTGCCAGCAGTCCCGGGACTTTTTACACCGGGGAGCTGTTTTTT.

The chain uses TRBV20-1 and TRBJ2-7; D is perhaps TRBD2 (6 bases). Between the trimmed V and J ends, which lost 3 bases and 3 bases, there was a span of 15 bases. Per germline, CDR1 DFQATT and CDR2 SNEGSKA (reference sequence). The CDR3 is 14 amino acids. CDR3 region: CSASFGPRGYEQYF. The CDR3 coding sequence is TGCAGTGCTAGTTTCGGACCGCGGGGCTACGAGCAGTACTTC.

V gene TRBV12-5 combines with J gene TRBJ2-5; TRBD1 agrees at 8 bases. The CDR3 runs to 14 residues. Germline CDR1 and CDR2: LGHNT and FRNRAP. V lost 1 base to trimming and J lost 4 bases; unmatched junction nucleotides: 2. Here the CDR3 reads CASGLGTGRETQYF. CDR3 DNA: TGTGCTAGTGGTTTGGGGACAGGGAGAGAGACCCAGTACTTC. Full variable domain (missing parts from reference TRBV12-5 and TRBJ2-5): DARVTQTPRHKVTEMGQEVTMRCQPILGHNTVFWYRQTMMQGLELLAYFRNRAPLDDSGMPKDRFSAEMPDATLATLKIQPSEPRDSAVYFCASGLGTGRETQYFGPGTRLLVL.

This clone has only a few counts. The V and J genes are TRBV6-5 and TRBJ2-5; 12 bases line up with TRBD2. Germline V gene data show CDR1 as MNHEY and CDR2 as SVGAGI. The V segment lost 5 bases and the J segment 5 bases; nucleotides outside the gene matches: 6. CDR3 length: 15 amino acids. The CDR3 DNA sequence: TGTGCCAGCAGTCTAGCGGGGGGGCCGAGGGAGACCCAGTACTTC. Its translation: CASSLAGGPRETQYF.

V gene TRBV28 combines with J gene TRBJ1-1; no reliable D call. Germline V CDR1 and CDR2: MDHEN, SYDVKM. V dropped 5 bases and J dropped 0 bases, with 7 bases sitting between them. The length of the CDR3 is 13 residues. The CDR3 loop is CASSLRMNTEAFF. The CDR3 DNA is TGTGCCAGCAGTCTGCGGATGAACACTGAAGCTTTCTTT. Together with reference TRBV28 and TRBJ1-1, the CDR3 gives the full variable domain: DVKVTQSSRYLVKRTGEKVFLECVQDMDHENMFWYRQDPGLGLRLIYFSYDVKMKEKGDIPEGYSVSREKKERFSLILESASTNQTSMYLCASSLRMNTEAFFGQGTRLTVV.

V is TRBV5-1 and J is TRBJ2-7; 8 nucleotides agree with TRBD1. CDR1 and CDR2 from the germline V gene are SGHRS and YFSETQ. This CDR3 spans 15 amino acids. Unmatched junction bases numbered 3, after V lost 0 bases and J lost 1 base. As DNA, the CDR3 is TGCGCCAGCAGCTTGGCAGGGGGCACATCCTACGAGCAGTACTTC. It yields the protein CASSLAGGTSYEQYF.